This T cell receptor beta chain was obtained from a study of blood T cell repertoires in COVID-19. Study details: COVID-19 samples collected from the United States, Italy and Spain covered acute and convalescent phases. Sample material is recorded as cDNA or gDNA derived from T cells, B-cell-depleted T cells, or PBMCs.

Germline trimming cut 1 base from V and 8 bases from J; bases unmatched to any gene: 5. Germline V gene lookup returns CDR1 SGHTA and CDR2 FQGTGA. The CDR3 consists of 14 residues. This clone occurred once. Per the original methods: The authors estimated nucleated cell counts from reference gene primer amplification. TCRdb's table, derived via immunoSEQ multiplex PCR, lists solely in-frame clones and lacks some. D and trimming were read from the DNA, whereas the V and J calls and clone size are those reported in that table. The sample has about 380,000 clones, around 85% seen once; the top ten hold roughly 3.6%.

The V call is TRBV7-3, the J call TRBJ2-1; the match to TRBD2 covers 7 bases. The source is a woman under 30 with acute or convalescent COVID-19. The material sequenced was peripheral blood. This chain's CDR3 is CASSLMGGSDEQFF. In DNA form, the CDR3 reads TGTGCCAGCAGCTTAATGGGCGGGAGCGATGAGCAGTTCTTC.